This record concerns one T cell receptor (beta chain) sequence. The sample originates from a study of CD8 T cells in Susac syndrome. Study background: The sequenced Susac syndrome patients included six who had clinically active disease and about 8 who were in remission.

The sequenced target, TCR beta, came from blood CD8+ and CD4+ T cells. While CD8+ and CD4+ T cells were isolated negatively, TEMRA cells were enriched by FACS. cDNA came from about 0.5 to 1 ug RNA primed by random hexamers. The TCR beta CDR3 was amplified by immunoSEQ multiplex PCR across 54 Vbeta, 13 Jbeta. TCRdb re-derived calls from the immunoSEQ multiplex PCR reads in MiXCR, one entry per CDR3 protein. The sample contains around 80,000 distinct CDR3 sequences, approximately 96% of which appear only once. Germline CDR1 and CDR2: SGDLS and YYNGEE. The CDR3 has 14 residues. The V gene lost 3 bases and the J gene lost 3 bases, with 12 bases spanning the gap.

Sequencing was performed on CD8+ T cells from PBMCs. The J gene is TRBJ1-1, the V gene TRBV9; D not resolved. The sequence came from a human donor with Susac syndrome. CDR3 residues: CASSAGLLDTEAFF. The CDR3 nucleotides are TGTGCCAGCAGCGCGGGCCTTCTAGACACTGAAGCTTTCTTT.